This is a list of T cell receptor beta chains from one sample in a study of cytomegalovirus exposure and HLA in healthy donors. Assay: immunoSEQ multiplex PCR; the TCRdb copy retains only in-frame clones and omits some. The repertoire has some 95,000 clones, more than 60% of them found once; the top ten carry around 7.3%. Sequenced: PBMCs. All receptors derive from a man in his forties or fifties in good health and CMV-seropositive. Both conserved end residues are part of each CDR3. The D gene is left open where the match is weak. Only part of the rows carry a size: once, few, many, or a class if the clone is expanded.

>TRBJ1-2|TRBV5-4|TRBD1|once
CASSRTGDLNYGYTF
TGTGCCAGCAGCAGGACAGGGGACTTAAACTATGGCTACACCTTC
>TRBJ1-1|TRBV5-1|-|-
CASSLGFGSSHTEAFF
TGCGCCAGCAGCTTGGGGTTTGGGAGTTCACACACTGAAGCTTTCTTT
>TRBJ1-1|TRBV6-5|-|-
CASSYPDSEAFF
TGTGCCAGCAGTTACCCCGATAGTGAAGCTTTCTTT
>TRBJ2-5|TRBV6-1|-|once
CASSDAEALLRETQYF
TGTGCCAGCAGTGATGCGGAGGCACTCCTGAGGGAGACCCAGTACTTC
>TRBJ1-5|TRBV2|-|-
CASRSGFNQPQHF
TGTGCCAGCAGATCCGGGTTCAATCAGCCCCAGCATTTT
>TRBJ2-3|TRBV30|-|-
CAWSRSRADSTDTQYF
TGTGCCTGGAGCCGAAGCAGGGCAGACAGCACAGATACGCAGTATTTT
>TRBJ2-1|TRBV5-1|TRBD2|-
CASSPVRSGLAGGHGEQFF
TGCGCCAGCAGCCCAGTCCGTTCCGGACTAGCGGGGGGGCATGGTGAGCAGTTCTTC
>TRBJ2-7|TRBV7-2|-|few
CASSSLSGPEQYF
TGTGCCAGCAGCAGTTTGTCCGGTCCCGAGCAGTACTTC
>TRBJ2-1|TRBV30|TRBD2|few
CAWTGTSGVSEQFF
TGTGCCTGGACCGGGACTAGCGGGGTGTCGGAACAGTTCTTC
>TRBJ1-2|TRBV9|TRBD1|-
CASSGGTGNVRGYTF
TGTGCCAGCAGCGGAGGGACAGGGAATGTAAGGGGCTACACCTTC
>TRBJ1-5|TRBV7-8|-|-
CASSLGGTSNQPQHF
TGTGCCAGCAGCTTAGGGGGGACAAGCAATCAGCCCCAGCATTTT
>TRBJ1-1|TRBV25-1|TRBD1|-
CASRGQEGTEAFF
TGTGCCAGCAGAGGACAGGAGGGGACTGAAGCTTTCTTT
>TRBJ2-2|TRBV5-1|-|-
CASSPAADGELFF
TGCGCCAGCAGCCCAGCGGCGGACGGGGAGCTGTTTTTT